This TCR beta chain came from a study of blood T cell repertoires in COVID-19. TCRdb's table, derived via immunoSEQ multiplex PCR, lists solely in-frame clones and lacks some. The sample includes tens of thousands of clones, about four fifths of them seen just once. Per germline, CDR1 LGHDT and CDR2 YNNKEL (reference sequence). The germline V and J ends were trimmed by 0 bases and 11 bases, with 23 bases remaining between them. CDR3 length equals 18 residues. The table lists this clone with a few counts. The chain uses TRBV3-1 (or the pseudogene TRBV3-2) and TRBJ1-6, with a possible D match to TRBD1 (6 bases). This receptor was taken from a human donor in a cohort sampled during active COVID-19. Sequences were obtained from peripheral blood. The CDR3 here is CASSQEWGRPSLITPLHF. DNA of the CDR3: TGTGCCAGCAGCCAAGAATGGGGGCGGCCTTCTTTGATTACACCCCTCCACTTT.